The 3 T cell receptor beta chains reported below all come from one sample, sequenced in a study of T cells in women clearing cervical HPV infection. TCRdb's table, derived via immunoSEQ multiplex PCR, lists solely in-frame clones and lacks some. Its table records about 37,000 clones. The sequenced sample was blood buffy coat. These receptors were obtained from a woman aged 18-70 years with a cervical HPV16 infection that either progressed to CIN3+ or cleared (not recorded which).

Remarks on this clone: The CDR3 goes on 3 residues after the read ends, and that part is filled in from the germline J gene. This rearrangement joins TRBV5-4 to TRBJ2-3; possible D gene TRBD1, 6 bases. The CDR3 is 14 residues long. Trimming removed 4 bases at V and 2 bases at J, with 11 bases between. Germline CDR1 and CDR2: SGHNT and YYREEE (reference sequence). The CDR3 protein is CASSLGQNTDTQYF. The sequenced CDR3 bases are TGTGCCAGCAGCCTTGGACAGAACACAGATACG. Complete variable domain (other parts from reference TRBV5-4 and TRBJ2-3): ETGVTQSPTHLIKTRGQQVTLRCSSQSGHNTVSWYQQALGQGPQFIFQYYREEENGRGNFPPRFSGLQFPNYSSELNVNALELDDSALYLCASSLGQNTDTQYFGPGTRLTVL.

Details on this clone: The read comes to an end 3 residues before the CDR3 does, leaving the germline J gene to fill in the end. The genes are TRBV5-1 and TRBJ2-3; D may be TRBD2 (6 bases). The CDR3 is made up of 14 amino acids. Per the germline V gene, CDR1 is SGHRS and CDR2 is YFSETQ. V shed 0 bases and J shed 3 bases, with 8 bases lying between them. The CDR3 region is CASSLASGTDTQYF. CDR3 DNA (partial): TGCGCCAGCAGCTTGGCCAGCGGGACAGATACG.

As to this clone: The read finishes 3 residues shy of the CDR3 end, and the germline J gene is used to complete it. This chain joins TRBV30 and TRBJ2-3, with D maybe TRBD2 (7 bases). Germline V lookup: CDR1 GTSNPN, CDR2 SVGIG (reference sequence). CDR3 length: 16 residues. The CDR3 loop reads CAWRLPGGPSLETQYF. The part of the CDR3 DNA that was read is TGTGCCTGGAGACTACCCGGGGGGCCGAGTTTGGAGACG.